This T cell receptor beta chain is drawn from a study of regulatory T cells in long-lasting Graves disease. Study findings and constraints: Thyroid tissue went unstudied; only peripheral blood was examined.

There are 14 residues in the CDR3. Germline CDR1 is MNHEY and CDR2 is SMNVEV (reference sequence). V gave up 6 bases and J gave up 1 base; unmatched junction bases: 2. The time point is: persistent/refractory GD, antithyroid drugs over 5 years with positive TRAb. TCR sequences were obtained from RNA taken from PBMCs. This clonotype was seen many times. Its target is not known. In building TCR beta libraries, iRepertoire HTBI primers were used together with Arm-PCR of CDR3 regions. TCRdb re-analysed the multiplex PCR reads in MiXCR, keeping a single row per CDR3 protein. This table has roughly 400,000 distinct CDR3 sequences, around 23% appearing once.

The V gene is TRBV27, the J gene TRBJ2-2; TRBD2 agrees at 7 bases. This receptor was taken from a female donor with Graves disease. The source was peripheral blood mononuclear cells (PBMCs), collected when the disease was refractory, from a patient treated with antithyroid drugs. CDR3 DNA: TGTGCCAGCAGGGGACTATGGAACACCGGGGAGCTGTTTTTT. The encoded protein is CASRGLWNTGELFF.